This paragraph reports one T cell receptor beta chain. Trimming stripped 2 bases from V and 4 bases from J, with 12 bases between. Germline assignment: CDR1 KGHSH and CDR2 LQKENI. The CDR3 runs 14 residues. The data were taken from a study of cytomegalovirus exposure and HLA in healthy donors. PCR was performed using 60 Vbeta and 13 Jbeta primers. Produced via immunoSEQ multiplex PCR; TCRdb's table is partial and in-frame only. The repertoire holds about 200,000 clones, with about 79% as singletons. The clonotype comes from a boy between 2 and 10 years old in good health and CMV-seronegative. The chain has TRBV18 and TRBJ2-7; a possible D gene is TRBD2 (6 bases). What was sequenced was PBMCs. DNA of the CDR3: TGTGCCAGCTCACCAGGCCGGGAGAGATACGAGCAGTACTTC. The encoded protein is CASSPGRERYEQYF. The full variable domain, rest sourced from reference TRBV18 and TRBJ2-7, is NAGVMQNPRHLVRRRGQEARLRCSPMKGHSHVYWYRQLPEEGLKFMVYLQKENIIDESGMPKERFSAEFPKEGPSILRIQQVVRGDSAAYFCASSPGRERYEQYFGPGTRLTVT.